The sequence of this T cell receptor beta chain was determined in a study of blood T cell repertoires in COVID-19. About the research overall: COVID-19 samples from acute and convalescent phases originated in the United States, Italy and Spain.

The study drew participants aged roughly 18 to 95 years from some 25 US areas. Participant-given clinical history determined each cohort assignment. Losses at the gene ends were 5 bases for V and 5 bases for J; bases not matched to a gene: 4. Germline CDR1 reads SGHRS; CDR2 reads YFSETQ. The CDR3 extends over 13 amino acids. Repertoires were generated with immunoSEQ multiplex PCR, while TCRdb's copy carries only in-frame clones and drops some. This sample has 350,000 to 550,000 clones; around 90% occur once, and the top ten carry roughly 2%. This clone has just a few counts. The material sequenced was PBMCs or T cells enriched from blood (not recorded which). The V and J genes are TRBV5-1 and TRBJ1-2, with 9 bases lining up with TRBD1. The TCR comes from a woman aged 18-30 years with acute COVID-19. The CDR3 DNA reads TGCGCCAGCAGTCAAGACAGGGGGTATGGCTACACCTTC. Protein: CASSQDRGYGYTF. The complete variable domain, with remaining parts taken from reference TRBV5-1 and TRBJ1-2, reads KAGVTQTPRYLIKTRGQQVTLSCSPISGHRSVSWYQQTPGQGLQFLFEYFSETQRNKGNFPGRFSGRQFSNSRSEMNVSTLELGDSALYLCASSQDRGYGYTFGSGTRLTVV.